This note documents a single TCR beta chain sequence. The record originates from a study of T cell changes during pregnancy in multiple sclerosis. Assay used: immunoSEQ multiplex PCR; TCRdb lists only in-frame clones, some missing. The table records about 67,000 clones, just over 90% of them present only once. CDR1 is MDHEN, CDR2 SYDVKM, per germline. J was trimmed by 7 bases and V by 4 bases; bases with no gene match: 6. This CDR3 comprises 15 residues. V is TRBV28 and J is TRBJ1-4; 10 bases are a match to TRBD1. Sequencing used peripheral blood, obtained after pregnancy. The source of this sequence is a female donor with multiple sclerosis, enrolled in a pregnancy study. The CDR3 bases are TGTGCCAGCAGTTCCTGGACAGGGGGGACTGAAAAACTGTTTTTT. Translated: CASSSWTGGTEKLFF.